This TCR beta chain was obtained from a study of patients and donors after allogeneic stem cell transplantation. CDR3 length: 14 residues. V lost 4 bases to trimming and J lost 3 bases; unmatched junction nucleotides: 5. Germline V CDR1 and CDR2: MNHEY, SVGAGI. MiXCR was run by TCRdb on the RT-PCR reads, yielding one entry per CDR3 protein. The sample yields under 200,000 distinct CDR3 sequences, around 28% seen once. The J gene is TRBJ2-7, the V gene TRBV6-5, with TRBD1 matching 8 bases. Source material: blood, either unsorted or a sorted T cell fraction (not recorded which). This sequence was found in a human donor who was either an allogeneic HSCT recipient or a stem cell or donor lymphocyte infusion donor (not recorded which). It is not recorded whose cells these are; they may come from a transplant donor. The CDR3 here is CASSFRDRHYEQYF. The CDR3 bases are TGTGCCAGCAGTTTCCGGGACAGGCACTACGAGCAGTACTTC.